This T cell receptor (beta chain) was retrieved from a study of preoperative IRX-2 immunotherapy in early breast cancer. This sample's treatment: preoperative locoregional IRX-2 cytokine immunotherapy. Patients received preoperative, locoregional IRX-2 cytokine immunotherapy in a phase Ib study. CDR1 is LGHNA, CDR2 YSLEER, per germline. V gave up 7 bases and J gave up 4 bases, with 13 bases separating them. This CDR3 region has 13 residues. Here immunoSEQ multiplex PCR was the method, and the copy in TCRdb shows in-frame clones only, minus some. The table lists under 20,000 clones, around four fifths of them singletons.

The chain joins TRBV4-3 to TRBJ2-5, with a possible D match to TRBD1 (5 bases). The source was lymph node tissue, collected after IRX-2 immunotherapy. This TCR derives from a human donor with breast cancer. The CDR3 DNA reads TGCGCCAGCACAGGGCCCGGGTTAGAGACCCAGTACTTC. Translation: CASTGPGLETQYF.